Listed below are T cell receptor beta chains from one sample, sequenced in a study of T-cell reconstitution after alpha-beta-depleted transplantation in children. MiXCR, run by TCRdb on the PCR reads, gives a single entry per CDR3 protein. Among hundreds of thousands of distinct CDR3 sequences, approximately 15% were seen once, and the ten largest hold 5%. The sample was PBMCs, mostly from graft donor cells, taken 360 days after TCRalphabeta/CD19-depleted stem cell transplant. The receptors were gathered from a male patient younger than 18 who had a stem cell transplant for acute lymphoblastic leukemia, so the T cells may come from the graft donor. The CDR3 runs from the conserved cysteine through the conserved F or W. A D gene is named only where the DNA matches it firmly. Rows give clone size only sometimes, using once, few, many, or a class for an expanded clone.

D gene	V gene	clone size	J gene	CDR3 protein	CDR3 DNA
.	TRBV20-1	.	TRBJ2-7	CSARVPLGTYEQYF	TGCAGTGCTAGGGTTCCCCTAGGAACCTACGAGCAGTACTTC
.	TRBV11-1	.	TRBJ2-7	CASSLLSWPGHSYEQYF	TGTGCCAGCAGCCTATTATCCTGGCCGGGTCATTCCTACGAGCAGTACTTC
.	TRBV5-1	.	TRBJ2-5	CASSLAEVRKTQYF	TGCGCCAGCAGCTTGGCCGAGGTTAGAAAGACCCAGTACTTC
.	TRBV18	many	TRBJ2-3	CASSPQGPTDTQYF	TGTGCCAGCTCACCACAGGGGCCCACAGATACGCAGTATTTT
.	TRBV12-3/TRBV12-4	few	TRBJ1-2	CASSLPAPWGLTF	TGTGCCAGCAGTTTACCGGCACCGTGGGGGCTAACCTTC
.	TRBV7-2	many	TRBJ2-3	CASSLAWTDTQYF	TGTGCCAGCAGCTTAGCGTGGACAGATACGCAGTATTTT
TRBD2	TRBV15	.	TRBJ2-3	CATSRQREGDTQYF	TGTGCCACCAGCAGACAGCGGGAGGGAGATACGCAGTATTTT
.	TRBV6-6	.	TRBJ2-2	CASSGAFGELFF	TGTGCCAGCTCCGGGGCTTTCGGGGAGCTGTTTTTT
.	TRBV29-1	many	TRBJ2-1	CSAVTILDNEQFF	TGCAGCGCCGTCACCATCCTGGACAATGAGCAGTTCTTC
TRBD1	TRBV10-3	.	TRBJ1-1	CAISESAGGQEAFF	TGTGCCATCAGTGAGTCTGCAGGGGGCCAGGAGGCTTTCTTT
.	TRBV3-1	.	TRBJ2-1	CASSQENYRAQFF	TGTGCCAGCAGCCAAGAAAATTACCGGGCCCAGTTCTTC
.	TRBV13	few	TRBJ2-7	CASSSPSTNEQYF	TGTGCCAGCAGCTCACCATCAACGAACGAGCAGTACTTC
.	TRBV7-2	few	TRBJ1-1	CASSRGPTNTEAFF	TGTGCCAGCAGCCGTGGGCCAACGAACACTGAAGCTTTCTTT
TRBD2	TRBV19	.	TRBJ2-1	CASTTWWTSGGNNEQFF	TGTGCCAGTACCACATGGTGGACTAGCGGGGGAAACAATGAGCAGTTCTTC